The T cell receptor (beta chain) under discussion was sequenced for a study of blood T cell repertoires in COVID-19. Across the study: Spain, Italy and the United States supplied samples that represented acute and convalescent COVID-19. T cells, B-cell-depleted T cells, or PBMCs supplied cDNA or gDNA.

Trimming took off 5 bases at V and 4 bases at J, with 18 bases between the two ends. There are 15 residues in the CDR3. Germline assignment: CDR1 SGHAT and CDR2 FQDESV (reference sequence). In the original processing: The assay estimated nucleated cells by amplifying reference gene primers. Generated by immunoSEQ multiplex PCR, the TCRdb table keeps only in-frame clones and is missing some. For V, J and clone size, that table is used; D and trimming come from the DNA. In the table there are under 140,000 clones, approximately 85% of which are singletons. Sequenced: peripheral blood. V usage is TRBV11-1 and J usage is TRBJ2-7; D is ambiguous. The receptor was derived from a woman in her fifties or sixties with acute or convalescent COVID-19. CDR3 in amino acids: CASSHAGSGLYEQYF. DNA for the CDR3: TGTGCCAGCAGCCACGCCGGTTCTGGTTTATACGAGCAGTACTTC.